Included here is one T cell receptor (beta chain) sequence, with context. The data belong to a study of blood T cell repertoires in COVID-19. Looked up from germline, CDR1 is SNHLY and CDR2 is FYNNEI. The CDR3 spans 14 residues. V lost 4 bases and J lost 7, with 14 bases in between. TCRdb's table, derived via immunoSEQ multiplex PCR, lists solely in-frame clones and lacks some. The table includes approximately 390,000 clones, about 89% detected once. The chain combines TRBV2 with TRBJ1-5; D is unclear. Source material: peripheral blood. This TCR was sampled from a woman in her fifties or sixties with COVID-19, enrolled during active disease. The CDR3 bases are TGTGCCAGCAGTGGTGATTGGTTACAGCAGCCCCAGCATTTT. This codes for CASSGDWLQQPQHF.